This TCR beta chain was recovered during a study of CD8 T cells in ankylosing spondylitis. Points from the study as a whole: A TCR beta motif of 7 or 8 highly homologous variants appeared characteristic of ankylosing spondylitis blood. Reactive arthritis synovial fluid and blood previously showed some of these motif variants. The authors found the disease-linked clones to be CD8+ and relatively rare in peripheral blood.

Quantitative 5'-RACE with molecular barcodes generated TCR beta libraries. TCRdb reanalysed the 5' RACE reads using MiXCR and keeps one entry per CDR3 protein. Of approximately 92,000 distinct CDR3 sequences in the sample, around 9.4% were seen once. The V gene's germline CDR1 is MNHEY and CDR2 SVGAGI. The germline V and J ends were trimmed by 0 bases and 4 bases, with 15 bases remaining between them. The CDR3 covers 16 residues. This clonotype was recorded many times. Its target is unknown. The chain couples TRBV6-5 to TRBJ1-1; D call uncertain. This TCR was sampled from a male donor with ankylosing spondylitis or in good health (not recorded which). What was sequenced was blood, either unsorted or a sorted T cell fraction (not recorded which). The CDR3 region has the DNA TGTGCCAGCAGTTACTCTGTAGGGTCACGCGGCACTGAAGCTTTCTTT. Protein: CASSYSVGSRGTEAFF.